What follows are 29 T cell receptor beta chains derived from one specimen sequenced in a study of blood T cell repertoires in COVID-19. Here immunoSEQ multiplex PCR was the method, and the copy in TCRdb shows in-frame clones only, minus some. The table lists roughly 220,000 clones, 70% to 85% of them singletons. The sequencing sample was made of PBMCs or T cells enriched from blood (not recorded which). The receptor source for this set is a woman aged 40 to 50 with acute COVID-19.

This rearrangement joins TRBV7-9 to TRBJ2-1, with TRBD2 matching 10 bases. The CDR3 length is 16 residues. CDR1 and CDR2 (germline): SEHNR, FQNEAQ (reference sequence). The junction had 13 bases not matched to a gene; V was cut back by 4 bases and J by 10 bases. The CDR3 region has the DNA TGTGCCAGCAGCTGGTCCGCCAGCGGGAGGGCCTACGAGCAGTTCTTC. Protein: CASSWSASGRAYEQFF. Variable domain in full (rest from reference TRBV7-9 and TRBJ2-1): DTGVSQNPRHKITKRGQNVTFRCDPISEHNRLYWYRQTLGQGPEFLTYFQNEAQLEKSRLLSDRFSAERPKGSFSTLEIQRTEQGDSAMYLCASSWSASGRAYEQFFGPGTRLTVL.

CDR3 bases: TGTGCCATCGCCGTAGGGGGTCCAGAAGAGACCCAGTACTTC. Its translation is CAIAVGGPEETQYF. This chain joins TRBV10-3 and TRBJ2-5, with D perhaps TRBD1 (6 bases). The CDR3 is 14 residues long. Germline CDR1 reads ENHRY; CDR2 reads SYGVKD. Trimming pared 8 bases from V and 3 bases from J, leaving 16 bases between.

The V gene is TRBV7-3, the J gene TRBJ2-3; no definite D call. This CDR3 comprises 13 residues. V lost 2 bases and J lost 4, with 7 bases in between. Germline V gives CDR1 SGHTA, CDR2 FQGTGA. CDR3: CASSLSGSDTQYF. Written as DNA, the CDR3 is TGTGCCAGCAGCTTATCGGGTTCAGATACGCAGTATTTT.

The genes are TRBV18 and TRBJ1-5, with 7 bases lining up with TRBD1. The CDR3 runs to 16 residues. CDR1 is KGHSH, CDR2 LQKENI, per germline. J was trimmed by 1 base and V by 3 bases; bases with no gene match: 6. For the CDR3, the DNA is TGTGCCAGCTCACCCATAGGGGGCGTGAGCAATCAGCCCCAGCATTTT. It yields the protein CASSPIGGVSNQPQHF.

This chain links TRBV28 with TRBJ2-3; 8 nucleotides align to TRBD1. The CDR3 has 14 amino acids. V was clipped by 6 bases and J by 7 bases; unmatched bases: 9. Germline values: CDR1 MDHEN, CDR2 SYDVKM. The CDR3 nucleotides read TGTGCCAGCAGCCAAGTGGACAGGGCAAATACGCAGTATTTT. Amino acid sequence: CASSQVDRANTQYF.

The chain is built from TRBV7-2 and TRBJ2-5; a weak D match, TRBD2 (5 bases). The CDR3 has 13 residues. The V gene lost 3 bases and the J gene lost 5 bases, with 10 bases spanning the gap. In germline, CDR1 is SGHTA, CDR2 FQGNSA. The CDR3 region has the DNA TGTGCCAGCAGCTTGGTGGGCGGGGAGACCCAGTACTTC. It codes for CASSLVGGETQYF.

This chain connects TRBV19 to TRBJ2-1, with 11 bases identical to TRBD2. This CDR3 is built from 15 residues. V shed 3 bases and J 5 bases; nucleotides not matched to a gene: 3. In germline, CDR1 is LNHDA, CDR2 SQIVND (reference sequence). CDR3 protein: CASSILAGGDNEQFF. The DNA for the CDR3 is TGTGCCAGTAGTATTCTAGCGGGGGGAGACAATGAGCAGTTCTTC.

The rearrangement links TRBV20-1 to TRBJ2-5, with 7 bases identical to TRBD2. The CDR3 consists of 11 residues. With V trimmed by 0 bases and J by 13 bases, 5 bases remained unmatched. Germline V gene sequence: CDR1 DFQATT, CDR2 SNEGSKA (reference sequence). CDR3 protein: CSARESGTMYF. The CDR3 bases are TGCAGTGCTAGAGAATCCGGGACTATGTACTTC.

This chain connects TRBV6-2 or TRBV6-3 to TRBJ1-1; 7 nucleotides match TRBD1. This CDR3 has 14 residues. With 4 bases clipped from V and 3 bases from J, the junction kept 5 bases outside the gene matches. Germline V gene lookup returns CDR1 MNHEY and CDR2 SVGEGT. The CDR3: CASSFDRVDTEAFF. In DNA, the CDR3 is TGTGCCAGCAGTTTCGACAGGGTAGACACTGAAGCTTTCTTT.

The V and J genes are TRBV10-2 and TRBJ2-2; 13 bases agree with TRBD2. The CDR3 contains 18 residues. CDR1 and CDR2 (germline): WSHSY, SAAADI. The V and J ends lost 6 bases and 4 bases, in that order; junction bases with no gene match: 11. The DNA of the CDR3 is TGCGCCAGCAGGAGGACTAGCGGGGGCCTAAGTCTCACCGGGGAGCTGTTTTTT. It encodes CASRRTSGGLSLTGELFF.

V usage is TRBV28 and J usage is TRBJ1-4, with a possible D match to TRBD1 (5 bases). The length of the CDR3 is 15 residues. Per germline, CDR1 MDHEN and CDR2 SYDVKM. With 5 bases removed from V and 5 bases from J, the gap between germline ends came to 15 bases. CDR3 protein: CASSPLLRGNEKLFF. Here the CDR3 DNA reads TGTGCCAGCAGTCCACTTTTGCGGGGCAATGAAAAACTGTTTTTT.

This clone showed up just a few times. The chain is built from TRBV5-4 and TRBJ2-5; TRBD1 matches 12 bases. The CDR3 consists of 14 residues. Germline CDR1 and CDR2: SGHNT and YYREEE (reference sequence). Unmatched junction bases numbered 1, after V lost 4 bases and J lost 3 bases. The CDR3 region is CASSGTGGEETQYF. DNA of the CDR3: TGTGCCAGCAGCGGGACAGGGGGCGAAGAGACCCAGTACTTC.

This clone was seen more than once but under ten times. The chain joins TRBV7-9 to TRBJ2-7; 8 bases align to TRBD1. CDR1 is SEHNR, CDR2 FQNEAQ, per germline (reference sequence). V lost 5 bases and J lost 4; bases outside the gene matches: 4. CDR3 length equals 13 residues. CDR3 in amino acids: CASSPRGRYEQYF. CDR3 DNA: TGTGCCAGCAGCCCCAGGGGGCGATACGAGCAGTACTTC.

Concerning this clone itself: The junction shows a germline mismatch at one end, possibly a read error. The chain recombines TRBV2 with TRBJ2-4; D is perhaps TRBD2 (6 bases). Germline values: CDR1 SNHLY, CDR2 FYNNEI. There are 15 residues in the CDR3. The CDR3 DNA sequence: TGTGCCAGTCACGGGACTCCAAATCCCAACAACATTCAGTACTTC. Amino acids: CASHGTPNPNNIQYF.

The CDR3 sequence: CASSPTGGRADTQYF. Written as DNA, the CDR3 is TGTGCCAGCAGCCCGACAGGGGGTAGGGCAGATACGCAGTATTTT. This rearrangement joins TRBV5-4 to TRBJ2-3; TRBD1 agrees at 9 bases. Unmatched junction bases numbered 7, after V lost 4 bases and J lost 4 bases. The germline gives CDR1 SGHNT, CDR2 YYREEE (reference sequence). The CDR3 runs 15 residues.

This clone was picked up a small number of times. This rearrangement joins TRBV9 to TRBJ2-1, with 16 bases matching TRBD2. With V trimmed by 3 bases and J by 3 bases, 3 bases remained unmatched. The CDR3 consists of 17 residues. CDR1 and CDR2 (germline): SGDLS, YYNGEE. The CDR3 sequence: CASSAGTSGRVYNEQFF. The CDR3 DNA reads TGTGCCAGCAGCGCAGGGACTAGCGGGAGGGTCTACAATGAGCAGTTCTTC.

CDR3 sequence (DNA): TGTGCCAGCAGCCCCGCAGGCGGGGACTCACCCCTCCACTTT. This codes for CASSPAGGDSPLHF. The rearrangement joins TRBV11-2 to TRBJ1-6; perhaps TRBD1 as D (5 bases). Trimming cost V 5 bases and J 10 bases, with 15 bases left between them. Germline-derived CDR1 and CDR2 are SGHAT and FQNNGV. The CDR3 covers 14 residues.

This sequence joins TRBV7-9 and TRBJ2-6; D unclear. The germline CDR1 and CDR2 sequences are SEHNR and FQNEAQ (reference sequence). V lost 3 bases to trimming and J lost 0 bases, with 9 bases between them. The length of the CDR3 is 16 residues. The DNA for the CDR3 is TGTGCCAGCAGCTTTGGCCGGGTCTCTGGGGCCAACGTCCTGACTTTC. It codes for CASSFGRVSGANVLTF. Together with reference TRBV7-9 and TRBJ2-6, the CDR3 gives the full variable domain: DTGVSQNPRHKITKRGQNVTFRCDPISEHNRLYWYRQTLGQGPEFLTYFQNEAQLEKSRLLSDRFSAERPKGSFSTLEIQRTEQGDSAMYLCASSFGRVSGANVLTFGAGSRLTVL.

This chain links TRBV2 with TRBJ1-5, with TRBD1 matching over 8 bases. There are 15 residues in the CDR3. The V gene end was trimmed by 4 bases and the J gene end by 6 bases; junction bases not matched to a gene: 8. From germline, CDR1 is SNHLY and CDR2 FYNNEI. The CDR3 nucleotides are TGTGCCAGCAGTGGAACCACAGGGGGGAGTCAGCCCCAGCATTTT. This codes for CASSGTTGGSQPQHF.

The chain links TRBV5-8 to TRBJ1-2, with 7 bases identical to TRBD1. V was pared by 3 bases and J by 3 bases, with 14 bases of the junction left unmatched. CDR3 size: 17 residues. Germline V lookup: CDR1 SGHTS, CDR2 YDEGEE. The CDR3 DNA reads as TGTGCCAGCAGCTGGGGTTGGTCACAGGGGCGTGACTATGGCTACACCTTC. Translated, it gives CASSWGWSQGRDYGYTF.

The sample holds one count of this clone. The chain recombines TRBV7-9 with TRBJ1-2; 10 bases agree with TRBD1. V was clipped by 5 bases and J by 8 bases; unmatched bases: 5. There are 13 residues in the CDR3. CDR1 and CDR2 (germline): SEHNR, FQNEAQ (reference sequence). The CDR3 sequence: CASSLGTGVGYTF. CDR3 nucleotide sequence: TGTGCCAGCAGCCTAGGGACAGGGGTAGGCTACACCTTC.

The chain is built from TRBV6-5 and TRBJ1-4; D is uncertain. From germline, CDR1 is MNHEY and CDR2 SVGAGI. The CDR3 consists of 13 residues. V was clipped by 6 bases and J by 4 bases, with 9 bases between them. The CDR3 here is CASRTSNNEKLFF. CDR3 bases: TGTGCCAGCAGGACATCGAATAATGAAAAACTGTTTTTT.

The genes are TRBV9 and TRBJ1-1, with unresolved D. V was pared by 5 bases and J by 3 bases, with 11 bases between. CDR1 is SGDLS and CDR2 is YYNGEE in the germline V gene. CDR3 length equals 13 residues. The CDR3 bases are TGTGCCAGCAGGCAAGAGAGGGACACTGAAGCTTTCTTT. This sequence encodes CASRQERDTEAFF.

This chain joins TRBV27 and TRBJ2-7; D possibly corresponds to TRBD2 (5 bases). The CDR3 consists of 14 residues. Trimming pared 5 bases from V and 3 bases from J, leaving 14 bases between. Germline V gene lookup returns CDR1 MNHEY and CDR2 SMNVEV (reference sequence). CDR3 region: CASSGSREVYEQYF. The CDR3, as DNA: TGTGCCAGCAGTGGGTCTCGGGAAGTCTACGAGCAGTACTTC.

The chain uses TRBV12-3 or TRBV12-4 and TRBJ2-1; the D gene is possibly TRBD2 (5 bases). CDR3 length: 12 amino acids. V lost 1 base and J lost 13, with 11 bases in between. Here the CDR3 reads CASSLGRPLQFF. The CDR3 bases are TGTGCCAGCAGTTTAGGGAGGCCCCTTCAGTTCTTC.

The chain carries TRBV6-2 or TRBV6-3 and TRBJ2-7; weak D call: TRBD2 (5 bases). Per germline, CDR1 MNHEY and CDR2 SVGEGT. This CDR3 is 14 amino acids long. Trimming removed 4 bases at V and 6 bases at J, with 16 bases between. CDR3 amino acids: CASSLSRGESEQYF. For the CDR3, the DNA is TGTGCCAGCAGTTTGAGCCGGGGAGAGAGCGAGCAGTACTTC.

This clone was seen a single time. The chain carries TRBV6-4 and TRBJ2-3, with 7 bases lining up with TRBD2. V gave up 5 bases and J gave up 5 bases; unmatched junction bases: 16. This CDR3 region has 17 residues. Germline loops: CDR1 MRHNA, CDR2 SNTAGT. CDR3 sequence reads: CASSRGPVGGSGDTQYF. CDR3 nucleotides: TGTGCCAGCAGTAGAGGACCAGTGGGCGGGAGTGGAGATACGCAGTATTTT.

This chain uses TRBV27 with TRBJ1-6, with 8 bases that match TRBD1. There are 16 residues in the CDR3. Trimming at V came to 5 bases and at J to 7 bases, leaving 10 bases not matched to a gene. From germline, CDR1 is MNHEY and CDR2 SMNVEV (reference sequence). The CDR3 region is CASSLGQGRSNSPLHF. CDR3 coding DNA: TGTGCCAGCAGTCTCGGACAGGGAAGATCGAATTCACCCCTCCACTTT.

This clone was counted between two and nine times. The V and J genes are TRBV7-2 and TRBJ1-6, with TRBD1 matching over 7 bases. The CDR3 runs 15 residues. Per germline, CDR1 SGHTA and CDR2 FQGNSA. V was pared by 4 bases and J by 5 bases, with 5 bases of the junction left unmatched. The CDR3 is CASSYGQADNSPLHF. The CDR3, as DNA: TGTGCCAGCAGCTATGGACAGGCGGATAATTCACCCCTCCACTTT.